This T cell receptor beta chain was identified during a study of blood T cell repertoires in COVID-19. The overall study: Both acute and convalescent COVID-19 samples were obtained from the United States, Italy and Spain. In each case, the material was cDNA or gDNA derived from T cells, B-cell-depleted T cells, or PBMCs.

Original data processing: Amplifying reference gene primers gave estimates of nucleated cell counts. This table comes from immunoSEQ multiplex PCR, and its TCRdb copy is limited to in-frame clones, with some not included. That table is the source of V, J and clone size, and D and trimming were worked out from the DNA. This table has fewer than 400,000 clones, less than 85% appearing once. CDR3 length: 16 amino acids. Per the germline V gene, CDR1 is SGDLS and CDR2 is YYNGEE. After removal of 4 bases from V and 1 base from J, the junction contained 6 bases not matched to a gene. This clone was recorded once.

The receptor was isolated from a young woman with acute or convalescent COVID-19. Sequenced: peripheral blood. The chain employs TRBV9 and TRBJ2-2, with 8 bases matching TRBD1. The CDR3 nucleotides are TGTGCCAGCAGCCCCTCCGGGACAGGGAACACCGGGGAGCTGTTTTTT. Amino acids: CASSPSGTGNTGELFF.